The next 9 T cell receptor beta chains were all read from a single sample in a study of shared clonotypes between healthy human individuals. The table came from immunoSEQ multiplex PCR; TCRdb's copy has only in-frame clones and leaves some out. The sample carries approximately 2.3 million clones, 93% recorded once. Sample: naive CD4+ T cells from PBMCs. Subset defined: CD45RA+ positively selected. All receptors come from a man between 18 and 29 years old in good health. Some clones in this sample may be carry-over from other donors' samples.

The chain employs TRBV28 and TRBJ2-3; D ambiguous. CDR1 and CDR2 (germline): MDHEN, SYDVKM. The CDR3 length is 14 residues. Trimming removed 3 bases from V and 7 bases from J, with 14 bases in between. The CDR3 DNA follows: TGTGCCAGCAGTTTTTTTATCCAGATGAATACGCAGTATTTT. Translated: CASSFFIQMNTQYF.

Comments on this clone: This sample includes further DNA sequences coding for the same CDR3. This chain uses TRBV6-6 with TRBJ2-7, with D perhaps TRBD1 (5 bases). The germline gives CDR1 MNHNY, CDR2 SVGAGI (reference sequence). The CDR3 spans 14 residues. V lost 2 bases to trimming and J lost 5 bases, with 13 bases between them. CDR3 sequence (DNA): TGTGCCAGCAGTTACAGAGGTCAAGGGGACGAGCAGTACTTC. This codes for CASSYRGQGDEQYF.

The J gene is TRBJ2-3, the V gene TRBV7-9; D gene uncertain. Per the germline V gene, CDR1 is SEHNR and CDR2 is FQNEAQ (reference sequence). Trimming pared 1 base from V and 1 base from J, leaving 6 bases between. This CDR3 is built from 14 residues. The CDR3 loop reads CASSLVSGTDTQYF. Here the CDR3 DNA reads TGTGCCAGCAGCTTAGTGAGTGGCACAGATACGCAGTATTTT.

The chain has TRBV9 and TRBJ1-2, with D maybe TRBD1 (5 bases). The CDR3 totals 12 residues. Germline V gene sequence: CDR1 SGDLS, CDR2 YYNGEE. V was pared by 2 bases and J by 13 bases, with 15 bases between. DNA for the CDR3: TGTGCCAGCAGCGTCCCTCCGGGGGACCCCACCTTC. Amino acid sequence: CASSVPPGDPTF. Full variable domain (rest looked up from reference TRBV9 and TRBJ1-2): DSGVTQTPKHLITATGQRVTLRCSPRSGDLSVYWYQQSLDQGLQFLIQYYNGEERAKGNILERFSAQQFPDLHSELNLSSLELGDSALYFCASSVPPGDPTFGSGTRLTVV.

The chain has TRBV30 and TRBJ1-2; D is ambiguous. Deletions cut 0 bases from V and 2 bases from J, with 7 bases between. The germline CDR1 and CDR2 sequences are GTSNPN and SVGIG (reference sequence). CDR3 size: 13 residues. This CDR3 reads CAWSVSPNYGYTF. CDR3 DNA sequence: TGTGCCTGGAGTGTAAGCCCGAACTATGGCTACACCTTC.

V gene TRBV30 combines with J gene TRBJ1-4; perhaps TRBD1 as D (6 bases). Trimming left V 3 bases short and J 7 bases short, with 12 bases between. The CDR3 runs 13 residues. Germline CDR1 GTSNPN, CDR2 SVGIG (reference sequence). The CDR3 sequence: CAWSTGRVEKLFF. The DNA for the CDR3 is TGTGCCTGGAGCACAGGGAGGGTTGAAAAACTGTTTTTT.

The chain couples TRBV28 to TRBJ2-5, with 10 positions matching TRBD1. CDR1 MDHEN and CDR2 SYDVKM come from the germline V gene. V lost 3 bases, J lost 2 bases, and 3 bases stayed unmatched. The CDR3 runs to 15 residues. As DNA, the CDR3 is TGTGCCAGCAGTTTGGGACAGGGGTTACAAGAGACCCAGTACTTC. It is translated as CASSLGQGLQETQYF. The complete variable domain, with remaining parts taken from reference TRBV28 and TRBJ2-5, reads DVKVTQSSRYLVKRTGEKVFLECVQDMDHENMFWYRQDPGLGLRLIYFSYDVKMKEKGDIPEGYSVSREKKERFSLILESASTNQTSMYLCASSLGQGLQETQYFGPGTRLLVL.

The chain uses TRBV7-8 and TRBJ2-7; 11 nucleotides agree with TRBD1. Per germline, CDR1 SGHVS and CDR2 FQNEAQ. This CDR3 comprises 15 residues. The J segment lost 5 bases and the V segment lost 5 bases, leaving 8 bases of the junction unmatched. The CDR3 loop is CASSQDRGRRHEQYF. The DNA for the CDR3 is TGTGCCAGCAGCCAGGACAGGGGGCGCCGGCACGAGCAGTACTTC.

The chain combines TRBV9 with TRBJ2-7, with 11 bases that match TRBD2. V gave up 2 bases and J gave up 3 bases; unmatched junction bases: 4. Germline assignment: CDR1 SGDLS and CDR2 YYNGEE. CDR3 length: 15 residues. CDR3 protein: CASSVSSGRDYEQYF. In DNA, the CDR3 is TGTGCCAGCAGCGTCAGTAGCGGGAGGGACTACGAGCAGTACTTC.